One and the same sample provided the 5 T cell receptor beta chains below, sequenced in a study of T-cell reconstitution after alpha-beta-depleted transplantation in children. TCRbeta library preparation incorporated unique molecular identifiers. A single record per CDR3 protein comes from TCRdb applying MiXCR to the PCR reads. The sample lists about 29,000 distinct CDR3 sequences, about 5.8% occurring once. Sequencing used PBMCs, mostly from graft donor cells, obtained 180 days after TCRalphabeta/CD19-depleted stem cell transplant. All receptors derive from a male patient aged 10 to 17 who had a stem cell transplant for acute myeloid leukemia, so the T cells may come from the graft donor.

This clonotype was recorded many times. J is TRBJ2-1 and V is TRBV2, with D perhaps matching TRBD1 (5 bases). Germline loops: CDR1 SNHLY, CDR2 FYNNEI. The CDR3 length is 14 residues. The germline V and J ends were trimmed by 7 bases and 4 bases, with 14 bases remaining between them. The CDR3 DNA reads TGTGCCAGCAATAATGGGGCACTTTACAATGAGCAGTTCTTC. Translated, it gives CASNNGALYNEQFF.

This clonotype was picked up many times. The CDR3 coding sequence is TGTGCCAGCAGTTTTGGGGGGACCTCCTACAATGAGCAGTTCTTC. Protein: CASSFGGTSYNEQFF. V and J are TRBV12-3 or TRBV12-4 and TRBJ2-1; weak D call: TRBD2 (6 bases). CDR3 size: 15 residues. Trimming took 3 bases from V and 0 from J, leaving 9 bases between them.

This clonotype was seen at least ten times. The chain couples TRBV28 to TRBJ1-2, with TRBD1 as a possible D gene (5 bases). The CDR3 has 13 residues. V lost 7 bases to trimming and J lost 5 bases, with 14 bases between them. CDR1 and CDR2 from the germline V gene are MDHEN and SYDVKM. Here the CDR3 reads CASTWGRQYGYTF. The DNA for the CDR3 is TGTGCCAGCACCTGGGGTAGACAGTATGGCTACACCTTC.

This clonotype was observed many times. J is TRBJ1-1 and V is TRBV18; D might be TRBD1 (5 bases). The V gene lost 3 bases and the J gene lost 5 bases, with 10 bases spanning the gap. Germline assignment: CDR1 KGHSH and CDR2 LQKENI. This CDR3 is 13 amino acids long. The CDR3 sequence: CASSPRARTEAFF. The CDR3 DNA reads TGTGCCAGCTCACCCAGGGCAAGGACTGAAGCTTTCTTT.

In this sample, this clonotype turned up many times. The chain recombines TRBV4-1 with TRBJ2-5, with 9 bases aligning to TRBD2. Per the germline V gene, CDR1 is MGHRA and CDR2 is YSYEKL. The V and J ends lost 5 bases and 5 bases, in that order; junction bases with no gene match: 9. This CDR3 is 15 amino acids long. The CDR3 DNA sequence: TGCGCCAGCAGCTTAACCGGGACTAGCTCCGAGACCCAGTACTTC. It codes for CASSLTGTSSETQYF.